The following is a TCR beta chain sequence with its context. The entry originates in a study of CD8 T cells in Susac syndrome. A quantity of about 0.5 to 1 ug RNA underwent reverse transcription using random hexamers. TCRdb used MiXCR to reprocess the immunoSEQ multiplex PCR reads, holding one entry per CDR3 protein. The top ten clones hold approximately 0.49% of a sample with 80,000 to 90,000 distinct CDR3 sequences, roughly 94% of them seen once. Looked up from germline, CDR1 is SGHNT and CDR2 is YYREEE (reference sequence). The CDR3 spans 14 residues. V was cut by 7 bases and J by 2 bases, with 16 bases left in between.

The V call is TRBV5-4, the J call TRBJ2-7; a weak D match, TRBD1 (5 bases). This receptor was taken from a human donor with Susac syndrome. Sequenced: CD8+ T cells from PBMCs. The CDR3 sequence: CASLNQDTPYEQYF. In DNA, the CDR3 is TGTGCCAGCCTGAACCAGGACACCCCCTACGAGCAGTACTTC.